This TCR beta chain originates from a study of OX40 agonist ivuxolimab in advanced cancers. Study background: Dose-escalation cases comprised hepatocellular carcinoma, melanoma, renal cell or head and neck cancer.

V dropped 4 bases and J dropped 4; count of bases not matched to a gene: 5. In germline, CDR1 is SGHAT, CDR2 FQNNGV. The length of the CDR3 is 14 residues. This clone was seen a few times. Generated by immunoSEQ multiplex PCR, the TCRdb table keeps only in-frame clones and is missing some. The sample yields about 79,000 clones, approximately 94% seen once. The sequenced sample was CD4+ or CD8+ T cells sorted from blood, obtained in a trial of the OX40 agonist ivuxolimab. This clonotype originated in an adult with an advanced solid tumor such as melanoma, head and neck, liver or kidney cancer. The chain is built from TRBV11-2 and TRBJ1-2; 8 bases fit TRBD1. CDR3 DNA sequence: TGTGCCAGCAGCTCCATGGACAGGGCCTATGGCTACACCTTC. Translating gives CASSSMDRAYGYTF.